This T cell receptor beta chain derives from a study of early T cells in non-severe SARS-CoV-2 infection. TCRdb re-called the 5' RACE reads through MiXCR, storing one row per CDR3 protein. This table holds roughly 34,000 distinct CDR3 sequences, around 5.6% found once. This TCR derives from an adult who was a healthcare worker with PCR-confirmed SARS-CoV-2 infection or an uninfected control (not recorded which). The specimen sequenced was whole blood.

CDR3: CASSQDRTLYGYTF. In nucleotides, the CDR3 is TGTGCCAGCAGCCAAGACAGAACCCTCTATGGCTACACCTTC. This sequence joins TRBV14 and TRBJ1-2, with no clear D. Germline V gene data show CDR1 as SGHDN and CDR2 as FVKESK. Trimming removed 0 bases at V and 4 bases at J, with 9 bases between. The CDR3 spans 14 residues.